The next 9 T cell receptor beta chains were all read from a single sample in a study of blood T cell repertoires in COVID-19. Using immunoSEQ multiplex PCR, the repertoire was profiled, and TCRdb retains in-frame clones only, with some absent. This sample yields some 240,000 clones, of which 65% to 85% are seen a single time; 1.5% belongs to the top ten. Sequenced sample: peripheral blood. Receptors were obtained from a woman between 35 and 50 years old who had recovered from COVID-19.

The CDR3 DNA reads TGTGCCAGCAGTTACACGACAGTGAACACTGAAGCTTTCTTT. This sequence encodes CASSYTTVNTEAFF. V is TRBV6-5 and J is TRBJ1-1; D might be TRBD1 (5 bases). This CDR3 has 14 amino acids. The ends were cut back, 2 bases at V and 0 bases at J, with 7 bases in the middle. Germline CDR1 reads MNHEY; CDR2 reads SVGAGI.

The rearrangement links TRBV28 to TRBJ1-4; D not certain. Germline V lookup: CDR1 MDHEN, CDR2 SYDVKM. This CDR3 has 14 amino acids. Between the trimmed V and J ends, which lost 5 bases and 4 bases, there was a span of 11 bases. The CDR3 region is CASSRRRFNEKLFF. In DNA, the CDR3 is TGTGCCAGCAGTCGACGGAGATTTAATGAAAAACTGTTTTTT.

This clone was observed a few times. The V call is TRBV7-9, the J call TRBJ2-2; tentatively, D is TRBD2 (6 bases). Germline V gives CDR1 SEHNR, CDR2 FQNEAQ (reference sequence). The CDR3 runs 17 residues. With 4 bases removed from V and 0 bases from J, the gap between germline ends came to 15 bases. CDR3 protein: CASSSRGGTANTGELFF. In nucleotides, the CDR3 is TGTGCCAGCAGCTCTAGAGGAGGGACCGCGAACACCGGGGAGCTGTTTTTT.

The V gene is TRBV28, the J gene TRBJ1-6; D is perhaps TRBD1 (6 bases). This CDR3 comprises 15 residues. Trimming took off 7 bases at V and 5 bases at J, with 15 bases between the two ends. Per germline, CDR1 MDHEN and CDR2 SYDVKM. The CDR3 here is CASIPGQLNNSPLHF. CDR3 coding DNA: TGTGCCAGCATACCAGGACAGCTAAATAATTCACCCCTCCACTTT.

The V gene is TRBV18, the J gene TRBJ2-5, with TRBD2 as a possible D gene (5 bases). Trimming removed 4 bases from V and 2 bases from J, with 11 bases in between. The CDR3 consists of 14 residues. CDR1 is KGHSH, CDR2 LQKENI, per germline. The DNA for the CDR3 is TGTGCCAGCTCACAAGGACTGCTACAAGAGACCCAGTACTTC. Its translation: CASSQGLLQETQYF.

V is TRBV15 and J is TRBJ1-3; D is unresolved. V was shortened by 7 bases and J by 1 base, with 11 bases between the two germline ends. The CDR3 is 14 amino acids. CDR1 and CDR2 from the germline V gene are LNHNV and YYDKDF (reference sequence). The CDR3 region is CATNMRGSGNTIYF. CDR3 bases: TGTGCCACCAACATGAGAGGGTCTGGAAACACCATATATTTT.

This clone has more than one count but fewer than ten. The CDR3 here is CASSEASGTGTYEQYF. The CDR3 DNA sequence: TGTGCCAGCAGTGAAGCGTCAGGGACAGGGACCTACGAGCAGTACTTC. The genes are TRBV2 and TRBJ2-7; 9 positions match TRBD1. CDR3 length: 16 amino acids. After removal of 0 bases from V and 2 bases from J, the junction contained 5 bases not matched to a gene. CDR1 and CDR2 (germline): SNHLY, FYNNEI. Together with reference TRBV2 and TRBJ2-7, the CDR3 gives the full variable domain: EPEVTQTPSHQVTQMGQEVILRCVPISNHLYFYWYRQILGQKVEFLVSFYNNEISEKSEIFDDQFSVERPDGSNFTLKIRSTKLEDSAMYFCASSEASGTGTYEQYFGPGTRLTVT.

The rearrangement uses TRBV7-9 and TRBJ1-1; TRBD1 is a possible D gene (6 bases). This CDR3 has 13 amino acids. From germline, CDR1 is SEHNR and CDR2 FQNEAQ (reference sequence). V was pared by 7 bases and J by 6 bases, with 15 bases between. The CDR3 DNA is TGTGCCAGCACAGGACTGGGGGCGTCTGAAGCTTTCTTT. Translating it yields CASTGLGASEAFF.

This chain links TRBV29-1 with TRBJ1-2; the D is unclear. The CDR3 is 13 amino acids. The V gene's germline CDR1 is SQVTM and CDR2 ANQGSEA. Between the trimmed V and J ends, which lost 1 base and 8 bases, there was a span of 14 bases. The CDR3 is CSVEGSRLSGYTF. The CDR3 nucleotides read TGCAGCGTTGAAGGGTCCAGGCTTTCGGGCTACACCTTC.